One and the same sample provided the 18 T cell receptor beta chains below, sequenced in a study of OX40 agonist ivuxolimab in advanced cancers. Library preparation employed the immunoSEQ multiplex PCR assay. TCRdb retrieved this table from immuneACCESS and kept in-frame rearrangements only. Not all clones are present; in checked studies, unresolved V genes account for under half, and no reason is known for the remainder. The sample table contains more than 90,000 clones; only one count was recorded for roughly 80% of them. Jointly, the top ten make up almost 1.5% of the sample. This specimen was CD4+ or CD8+ T cells sorted from blood, taken in a trial of the OX40 agonist ivuxolimab. The receptors shown here come from an adult with an advanced solid tumor such as melanoma, head and neck, liver or kidney cancer.

This clone was observed a single time. The chain combines TRBV5-6 with TRBJ2-7; D may be TRBD1 (5 bases). Trimming stripped 4 bases from V and 0 bases from J, with 17 bases between. This CDR3 is 16 amino acids long. Germline V lookup: CDR1 SGHDT, CDR2 YYEEEE. The CDR3 protein is CASSQGVGPRSYEQYF. In DNA form, the CDR3 reads TGTGCCAGCAGCCAAGGGGTGGGGCCGCGCTCCTACGAGCAGTACTTC.

V usage is TRBV9 and J usage is TRBJ2-3, with TRBD2 matching over 8 bases. Losses at the gene ends were 4 bases for V and 8 bases for J; bases not matched to a gene: 3. CDR1 and CDR2 from the germline V gene are SGDLS and YYNGEE. The CDR3 has 12 amino acids. The DNA of the CDR3 is TGTGCCAGCAGCTCGGCGGGGGGTACGCAGTATTTT. Protein product: CASSSAGGTQYF. Variable domain in full (rest from reference TRBV9 and TRBJ2-3): DSGVTQTPKHLITATGQRVTLRCSPRSGDLSVYWYQQSLDQGLQFLIQYYNGEERAKGNILERFSAQQFPDLHSELNLSSLELGDSALYFCASSSAGGTQYFGPGTRLTVL.

The chain carries TRBV11-1 and TRBJ1-1; the D gene is possibly TRBD1 (5 bases). Germline V gives CDR1 SGHAT, CDR2 FQDESV (reference sequence). The CDR3 consists of 16 residues. V was trimmed by 5 bases and J by 7 bases, leaving 23 bases between them. CDR3 residues: CASSPGSELSRREAFF. CDR3 DNA sequence: TGTGCCAGCAGCCCAGGGTCAGAGCTTAGCAGGCGTGAAGCTTTCTTT.

This sequence joins TRBV19 and TRBJ1-4; D remains ambiguous. The germline V gene has CDR1 LNHDA and CDR2 SQIVND (reference sequence). With 5 bases removed from V and 3 bases from J, the gap between germline ends came to 13 bases. The CDR3 extends over 15 amino acids. CDR3 loop: CASSQVAGANEKLFF. The DNA of the CDR3 is TGTGCCAGTAGTCAGGTGGCTGGGGCTAATGAAAAACTGTTTTTT.

J is TRBJ2-2 and V is TRBV5-4; 9 positions agree with TRBD1. The CDR3 is made up of 15 amino acids. Germline-derived CDR1 and CDR2 are SGHNT and YYREEE (reference sequence). Trimming at V came to 1 base and at J to 6 bases, leaving 4 bases not matched to a gene. The CDR3 region has the DNA TGTGCCAGCAGCTTGCCACAGGGGGCCGCCGGGGAGCTGTTTTTT. Encoded protein: CASSLPQGAAGELFF.

The V gene is TRBV7-3, the J gene TRBJ2-5, with D uncertain. Germline V CDR1 and CDR2: SGHTA, FQGTGA. This CDR3 is built from 13 residues. The V and J ends lost 2 bases and 3 bases respectively, with 7 bases between them. In nucleotides, the CDR3 is TGTGCCAGCAGCTTAGGGCAGAAAGAGACCCAGTACTTC. This encodes CASSLGQKETQYF.

The chain links TRBV7-3 to TRBJ2-1; a weak D match, TRBD2 (5 bases). V was pared by 1 base and J by 5 bases, with 9 bases between. The CDR3 extends over 14 amino acids. Per germline, CDR1 SGHTA and CDR2 FQGTGA. The CDR3 DNA reads TGTGCCAGCAGCTTAAATTTCGGGGACAATGAGCAGTTCTTC. This encodes CASSLNFGDNEQFF.

V usage is TRBV5-1 and J usage is TRBJ1-6, with TRBD1 matching 9 bases. From germline, CDR1 is SGHRS and CDR2 YFSETQ. Trimming removed 4 bases from V and 0 bases from J; junction bases left unmatched: 8. This CDR3 comprises 18 residues. CDR3 DNA sequence: TGCGCCAGCAGCACACATACAGGGGGCCCCTCCTATAATTCACCCCTCCACTTT. Translating gives CASSTHTGGPSYNSPLHF.

The rearrangement joins TRBV7-2 to TRBJ2-3; perhaps TRBD1 as D (6 bases). CDR1 SGHTA and CDR2 FQGNSA come from the germline V gene. CDR3 size: 17 residues. V was cut by 5 bases and J by 3 bases, with 21 bases left in between. DNA of the CDR3: TGTGCCAGCAGCCGATACTCAGGGGCCGAGAGGACAGATACGCAGTATTTT. As protein: CASSRYSGAERTDTQYF.

This clone has a handful of counts. V and J are TRBV6-5 and TRBJ1-1; 8 nucleotides agree with TRBD1. Trimming took 2 bases from V and 5 from J; bases not matched to a gene: 7. CDR1 is MNHEY and CDR2 is SVGAGI in the germline V gene. The CDR3 runs to 15 residues. CDR3: CASSYLQGAGTEAFF. CDR3 bases: TGTGCCAGCAGTTACCTCCAGGGGGCGGGAACTGAAGCTTTCTTT.

The CDR3 DNA follows: TGTGCCAGCAGCCAAGGACAGGGCGACCGGGAGCTGTTTTTT. The encoded protein is CASSQGQGDRELFF. The chain employs TRBV7-2 and TRBJ2-2; 8 bases are shared with TRBD1. This CDR3 is 14 amino acids long. V shed 5 bases and J 9 bases; nucleotides not matched to a gene: 8. Germline CDR1 is SGHTA and CDR2 is FQGNSA. Supplemented by reference TRBV7-2 and TRBJ2-2, the full variable domain reads GAGVSQSPSNKVTEKGKDVELRCDPISGHTALYWYRQSLGQGLEFLIYFQGNSAPDKSGLPSDRFSAERTGGSVSTLTIQRTQQEDSAVYLCASSQGQGDRELFFGEGSRLTVL.

The chain carries TRBV15 and TRBJ2-6, with D possibly TRBD1 on 6 matching bases. Germline V lookup: CDR1 LNHNV, CDR2 YYDKDF (reference sequence). This CDR3 spans 15 amino acids. Trimming cost V 0 bases and J 12 bases, with 15 bases left between them. CDR3 residues: CATSRDPTGQGVLTF. Here the CDR3 DNA reads TGTGCCACCAGCAGAGATCCGACAGGTCAAGGCGTCCTGACTTTC.

This clone showed up just once. The chain employs TRBV4-2 and TRBJ1-1, with D possibly being TRBD1 (5 bases). V was shortened by 1 base and J by 0 bases, with 12 bases between the two germline ends. This CDR3 contains 16 residues. Germline V gene lookup returns CDR1 LGHNA and CDR2 YNFKEQ. In DNA, the CDR3 is TGTGCCAGCAGCCAAGCGCTGGGGGGATTGAACACTGAAGCTTTCTTT. Residues: CASSQALGGLNTEAFF.

This sequence joins TRBV4-3 and TRBJ2-5, with TRBD1 matching over 7 bases. V lost 0 bases, J lost 4 bases, and 5 bases stayed unmatched. CDR3 length: 15 amino acids. Germline V gene sequence: CDR1 LGHNA, CDR2 YSLEER. This CDR3 reads CASSQDPQGTETQYF. CDR3 nucleotides: TGCGCCAGCAGCCAAGACCCACAGGGGACAGAGACCCAGTACTTC.

The V gene is TRBV7-2, the J gene TRBJ1-2; D remains unclear. The CDR3 sequence is 13 residues long. Trimming removed 0 bases at V and 8 bases at J, with 10 bases between. Germline CDR1 SGHTA, CDR2 FQGNSA. The DNA for the CDR3 is TGTGCCAGCAGCTTAGCGCCGGGGTGGGGCTACACCTTC. This translates into CASSLAPGWGYTF.

The genes are TRBV7-9 and TRBJ2-7, with D possibly TRBD1 on 6 matching bases. This CDR3 is 15 amino acids long. The germline V gene has CDR1 SEHNR and CDR2 FQNEAQ (reference sequence). Trimming left V 5 bases short and J 4 bases short, with 18 bases between. The CDR3 sequence: CASSPTPGHNYEQYF. The CDR3 region has the DNA TGTGCCAGCAGCCCTACACCGGGACACAATTACGAGCAGTACTTC. The variable domain in full, completed from reference TRBV7-9 and TRBJ2-7, reads DTGVSQNPRHKITKRGQNVTFRCDPISEHNRLYWYRQTLGQGPEFLTYFQNEAQLEKSRLLSDRFSAERPKGSFSTLEIQRTEQGDSAMYLCASSPTPGHNYEQYFGPGTRLTVT.

The chain has TRBV28 and TRBJ2-1, with 9 bases matching TRBD2. V was pared by 3 bases and J by 10 bases, with 7 bases of the junction left unmatched. The CDR3 spans 14 residues. CDR1 MDHEN and CDR2 SYDVKM come from the germline V gene. The DNA for the CDR3 is TGTGCCAGCAGTTTCCTAGCGGGAATAAGCGAGCAGTTCTTC. It specifies CASSFLAGISEQFF.

The chain uses TRBV19 and TRBJ2-3; the D gene is possibly TRBD2 (5 bases). Trimming removed 5 bases from V and 0 bases from J, with 9 bases in between. The CDR3 loop spans 14 amino acids. Germline CDR1 and CDR2: LNHDA and SQIVND (reference sequence). CDR3 sequence reads: CASSWTPSTDTQYF. CDR3 DNA: TGTGCCAGTAGTTGGACTCCTAGCACAGATACGCAGTATTTT. Based on the CDR3 plus reference TRBV19 and TRBJ2-3, the full variable domain is DGGITQSPKYLFRKEGQNVTLSCEQNLNHDAMYWYRQDPGQGLRLIYYSQIVNDFQKGDIAEGYSVSREKKESFPLTVTSAQKNPTAFYLCASSWTPSTDTQYFGPGTRLTVL.